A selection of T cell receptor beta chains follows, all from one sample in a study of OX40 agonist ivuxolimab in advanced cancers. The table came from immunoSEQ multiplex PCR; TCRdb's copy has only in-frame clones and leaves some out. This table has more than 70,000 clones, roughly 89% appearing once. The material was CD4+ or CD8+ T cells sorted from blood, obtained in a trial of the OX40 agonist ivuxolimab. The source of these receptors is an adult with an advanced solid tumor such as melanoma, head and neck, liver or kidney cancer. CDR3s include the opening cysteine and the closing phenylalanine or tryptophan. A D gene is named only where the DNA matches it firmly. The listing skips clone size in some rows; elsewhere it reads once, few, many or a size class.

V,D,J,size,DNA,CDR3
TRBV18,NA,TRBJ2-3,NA,TGTGCCAGCTCACAGGGTAGCACAGATACGCAGTATTTT,CASSQGSTDTQYF
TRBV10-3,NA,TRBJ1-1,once,TGTGCCATCAGTGAGTACGTGACAGGCCGCACTGAAGCTTTCTTT,CAISEYVTGRTEAFF
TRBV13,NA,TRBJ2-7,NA,TGTGCCAGCAGCTTCAGGGGGGCCTACGAGCAGTACTTC,CASSFRGAYEQYF
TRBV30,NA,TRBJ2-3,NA,TGTGCCTGGAGTCAGGGGCAGGGGAGGTGGGGTAGCGCAGATACGCAGTATTTT,CAWSQGQGRWGSADTQYF
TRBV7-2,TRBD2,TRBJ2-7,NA,TGTGCCAGCAGCTTAGCGTCTAGCGGGAGTATATACGAGCAGTACTTC,CASSLASSGSIYEQYF
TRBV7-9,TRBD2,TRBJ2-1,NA,TGTGCCAGCAGCTTCATCCTAGCGGGAGTTAATGAGCAGTTCTTC,CASSFILAGVNEQFF
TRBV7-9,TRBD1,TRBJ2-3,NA,TGTGCCAGCAGCCCTGGGACAGGGAGCACAGATACGCAGTATTTT,CASSPGTGSTDTQYF
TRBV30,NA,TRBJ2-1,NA,TGTGCCTGGAGTGCATTCAGCAATGAGCAGTTCTTC,CAWSAFSNEQFF
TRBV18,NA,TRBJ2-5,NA,TGTGCCAGCTCACCACCGGGGGTAGCGGAGAACCAAGAGACCCAGTACTTC,CASSPPGVAENQETQYF
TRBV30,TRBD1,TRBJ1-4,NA,TGTGCCTGGGCTACCCAGGGGGCAGGGGAAAAACTGTTTTTT,CAWATQGAGEKLFF
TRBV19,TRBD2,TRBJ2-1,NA,TGTGCCAGTAGTATCCAGCTAGCGGGGGGGGTTTTGGGTGAGCAGTTCTTC,CASSIQLAGGVLGEQFF
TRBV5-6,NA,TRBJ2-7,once,TGTGCCAGCAGCTTGGCGGGATCAGCGGGCGAGCAGTACTTC,CASSLAGSAGEQYF
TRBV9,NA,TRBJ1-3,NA,TGTGCCAGCAGCCCCACCTCTGGAAACACCATATATTTT,CASSPTSGNTIYF
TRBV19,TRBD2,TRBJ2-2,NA,TGTGCCAGTAAAAGCGGGGGGAACACCGGGGAGCTGTTTTTT,CASKSGGNTGELFF
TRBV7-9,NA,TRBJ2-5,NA,TGTGCCAGCAGCTTACCACCTTGGCGGGATCAAGAGACCCAGTACTTC,CASSLPPWRDQETQYF
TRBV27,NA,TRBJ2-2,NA,TGTGCCAGCAGGTCATGGGCCGGGGAGCTGTTTTTT,CASRSWAGELFF